This T cell receptor beta chain is drawn from a study of blood T cell repertoires in COVID-19. As for the study in general: From T cells, B-cell-depleted T cells, or PBMCs came the material, which was cDNA or gDNA.

In the original analysis: Reference gene primer amplification yielded estimated nucleated cell counts. Assay: immunoSEQ multiplex PCR; the TCRdb copy retains only in-frame clones and omits some. From that table come the V and J calls and clone size; the DNA was used to work out D and trimming. The table includes roughly 250,000 clones, approximately 85% detected once. V lost 5 bases and J 7 bases, leaving 6 bases between the germline ends. The CDR3 sequence is 12 residues long. The germline V gene has CDR1 MNHEY and CDR2 SVGAGI. Adults between roughly 18 and 90 years of age took part from 24 US areas. Cohort 3 donors were reported recovered after two negative PCRs, clearance, or symptom resolution.

J is TRBJ1-6 and V is TRBV6-5, with D hard to call. The sequence was collected from a woman in her thirties who had recovered from COVID-19. Sequencing was done on a sample of PBMCs or T cells enriched from blood (not recorded which). CDR3 protein: CASSPGNSPLHF. DNA of the CDR3: TGTGCCAGCAGTCCAGGAAATTCACCCCTCCACTTT.